Each of the 5 T cell receptor beta chains below was sequenced from the same sample in a study of vaccination effects on CD4 cells after COVID-19. Libraries were prepared by immunoSEQ multiplex PCR; TCRdb keeps only in-frame clonotypes and omits some of them. Of roughly 30,000 clones listed, roughly four fifths are singletons. Investigators separated out CD4+ T cells once approximately 9 days of culture had passed. The infection with SARS-CoV-2 (confirmed by PCR) occurred in this person between March and December 2020. The participants, recipients of two vaccine doses, got either BNT162b2 or mRNA-1273. For these receptors, no antigen is known. The sequencing here drew on CD4+ T cells from PBMCs cultured without peptide, taken after COVID-19 vaccination. These receptors came from a human donor who had a prior SARS-CoV-2 infection.

The rearrangement joins TRBV5-8 to TRBJ2-7; TRBD2 might be the D (5 bases). V was pared by 0 bases and J by 2 bases, with 9 bases between. The CDR3 sequence is 14 residues long. Germline V gene data show CDR1 as SGHTS and CDR2 as YDEGEE. The CDR3 region has the DNA TGTGCCAGCAGCTTGGCGGGGTGGCCCTACGAGCAGTACTTC. Its translation: CASSLAGWPYEQYF.

This clone was seen a few times. The J gene is TRBJ2-1, the V gene TRBV6-2 or TRBV6-3; 10 bases are shared with TRBD2. This CDR3 spans 18 amino acids. V trimming: 0 bases; J trimming: 0 bases; junction bases outside the gene matches: 5. Germline CDR1 reads MNHEY; CDR2 reads SVGEGT. The CDR3 region has the DNA TGTGCCAGCAGTTACTCGATTCTAGCGGGAGACTCCTACAATGAGCAGTTCTTC. Protein: CASSYSILAGDSYNEQFF.

This chain links TRBV30 with TRBJ2-7, with a possible D match to TRBD2 (5 bases). The CDR3 loop spans 11 amino acids. From germline, CDR1 is GTSNPN and CDR2 SVGIG (reference sequence). V lost 3 bases, J lost 5 bases, and 8 bases lay in between. The CDR3 spells CAWSPGDEQYF. DNA of the CDR3: TGTGCCTGGAGCCCCGGGGACGAGCAGTACTTC.

The chain is built from TRBV6-2 or TRBV6-3 and TRBJ1-5; TRBD1 matches at 9 bases. Germline V gives CDR1 MNHEY, CDR2 SVGEGT. The CDR3 contains 14 residues. V was clipped by 6 bases and J by 7 bases; unmatched bases: 7. The CDR3 loop reads CASSRDRAGQPQHF. DNA for the CDR3: TGTGCCAGCAGCCGGGACAGGGCAGGGCAGCCCCAGCATTTT.

The chain links TRBV20-1 to TRBJ2-3; D gene unclear. CDR1 is DFQATT, CDR2 SNEGSKA, per germline (reference sequence). This CDR3 contains 11 residues. Trimming cost V 3 bases and J 4 bases, with 5 bases left between them. This CDR3 reads CSARVADTQYF. CDR3 nucleotides: TGCAGTGCTAGGGTCGCAGATACGCAGTATTTT.